Listed below are T cell receptor beta chains from one sample, sequenced in a study of blood T cell repertoires in COVID-19. The repertoire was sequenced with immunoSEQ multiplex PCR; TCRdb's copy has only in-frame clones and lacks some. The top ten hold about 4.8% of the sample, which has roughly 360,000 clones, 83% seen once. The sequencing sample was made of PBMCs or T cells enriched from blood (not recorded which). The source is a woman aged 45-65 years who had recovered from COVID-19. The CDR3 runs from the conserved cysteine through the conserved F or W. Each record gives: CDR3 protein, CDR3 DNA, J gene, CDR3 length, clone size, D gene, V gene. A D gene is named only where the DNA matches it firmly. Clone size appears in some rows only: once, few, many, or a class for an expanded clone.

CDR3: CASSFSSGTNEKLFF
DNA: TGTGCCAGCAGCTTTTCTTCCGGTACTAATGAAAAACTGTTTTTT
J: TRBJ1-4
length: 15
size: few
D: .
V: TRBV5-6

CDR3: CASSMGGAVLGYGYTF
DNA: TGTGCCAGCAGTATGGGAGGGGCGGTTTTGGGCTATGGCTACACCTTC
J: TRBJ1-2
length: 16
size: .
D: .
V: TRBV2

CDR3: CASSLTAGVEAFF
DNA: TGTGCCAGCAGCTTAACGGCAGGGGTTGAAGCTTTCTTT
J: TRBJ1-1
length: 13
size: .
D: .
V: TRBV7-3

CDR3: CASSPRASEGNTIYF
DNA: TGCGCCAGCAGCCCGAGGGCATCCGAAGGAAACACCATATATTTT
J: TRBJ1-3
length: 15
size: .
D: .
V: TRBV5-1

CDR3: CASSRPGTGFEKLFF
DNA: TGTGCCAGCTCACGACCCGGGACAGGGTTTGAAAAACTGTTTTTT
J: TRBJ1-4
length: 15
size: .
D: TRBD1
V: TRBV18

CDR3: CAAEGEGWGTEAFF
DNA: TGTGCCGCTGAGGGGGAGGGTTGGGGCACTGAAGCTTTCTTT
J: TRBJ1-1
length: 14
size: .
D: .
V: TRBV7-9

CDR3: CASSQNSYEQYF
DNA: TGCGCCAGCAGCCAGAACTCCTACGAGCAGTACTTC
J: TRBJ2-7
length: 12
size: .
D: .
V: TRBV5-1

CDR3: CASLGQAGSADTQYF
DNA: TGTGCCAGTCTGGGTCAGGCGGGATCGGCAGATACGCAGTATTTT
J: TRBJ2-3
length: 15
size: once
D: .
V: TRBV19

CDR3: CAISETGNQPQHF
DNA: TGTGCCATCAGTGAGACAGGGAACCAGCCCCAGCATTTT
J: TRBJ1-5
length: 13
size: .
D: .
V: TRBV10-3

CDR3: CASSLVLNEAFF
DNA: TGTGCCAGCAGTTTAGTACTCAATGAAGCTTTCTTT
J: TRBJ1-1
length: 12
size: .
D: .
V: TRBV12-3/TRBV12-4

CDR3: CASSWGGLAGAGEQYF
DNA: TGTGCCAGCAGCTGGGGGGGACTAGCGGGAGCTGGCGAGCAGTACTTC
J: TRBJ2-7
length: 16
size: .
D: TRBD2
V: TRBV5-4

CDR3: CASSSTGGTTDTQYF
DNA: TGTGCCAGCAGCTCGACAGGGGGGACCACAGATACGCAGTATTTT
J: TRBJ2-3
length: 15
size: few
D: TRBD1
V: TRBV11-3

CDR3: CASSYSVTGGHGYTF
DNA: TGTGCCAGCAGTTACTCCGTGACAGGGGGCCATGGCTACACCTTC
J: TRBJ1-2
length: 15
size: .
D: TRBD1
V: TRBV6-5

CDR3: CASSLDSLRSQPQHF
DNA: TGTGCCAGCAGCTTAGATTCACTGAGGAGTCAGCCCCAGCATTTT
J: TRBJ1-5
length: 15
size: .
D: .
V: TRBV7-2

CDR3: CASNQVAGYTF
DNA: TGTGCCAGCAATCAAGTCGCGGGCTACACCTTC
J: TRBJ1-2
length: 11
size: .
D: .
V: TRBV12-3/TRBV12-4

CDR3: CASRDRPSAVREKLFF
DNA: TGTGCCAGCAGGGACAGGCCCTCCGCGGTGCGTGAAAAACTGTTTTTT
J: TRBJ1-4
length: 16
size: few
D: TRBD1
V: TRBV2

CDR3: CASLGGFGYTEAFF
DNA: TGTGCCAGCCTCGGGGGGTTTGGGTACACTGAAGCTTTCTTT
J: TRBJ1-1
length: 14
size: .
D: .
V: TRBV6-5

CDR3: CASSYAGALNEQFF
DNA: TGTGCCAGCAGTTACGCGGGGGCTCTCAATGAGCAGTTCTTC
J: TRBJ2-1
length: 14
size: .
D: .
V: TRBV6-5

CDR3: CASRQTGTGLNQPQHF
DNA: TGTGCCAGCAGGCAGACCGGGACAGGGTTAAATCAGCCCCAGCATTTT
J: TRBJ1-5
length: 16
size: .
D: TRBD1
V: TRBV27

CDR3: CASSTTGAYGYTF
DNA: TGTGCCAGCAGCACAACAGGGGCCTATGGCTACACCTTC
J: TRBJ1-2
length: 13
size: .
D: TRBD1
V: TRBV7-3

CDR3: CASSLDRRRGYTF
DNA: TGTGCCAGCAGCCTGGACAGGCGGCGTGGCTACACCTTC
J: TRBJ1-2
length: 13
size: .
D: TRBD1
V: TRBV12-3/TRBV12-4

CDR3: CASSYSGTDINGYTF
DNA: TGTGCCAGCAGTTACTCAGGGACAGATATAAATGGCTACACCTTC
J: TRBJ1-2
length: 15
size: once
D: TRBD1
V: TRBV6-5

CDR3: CASSPRLQQPQHF
DNA: TGTGCCAGCAGCCCAAGATTACAGCAGCCCCAGCATTTT
J: TRBJ1-5
length: 13
size: .
D: .
V: TRBV4-2

CDR3: CASSQGGGYGYTF
DNA: TGCGCCAGCAGCCAAGGGGGGGGTTATGGCTACACCTTC
J: TRBJ1-2
length: 13
size: .
D: .
V: TRBV4-1

CDR3: CASSYGLAETYEQYF
DNA: TGTGCCAGCAGCTATGGACTAGCGGAAACCTACGAGCAGTACTTC
J: TRBJ2-7
length: 15
size: .
D: TRBD2
V: TRBV7-8

CDR3: CASSSSGRTNNEQYF
DNA: TGTGCCAGCAGCTCAAGCGGGAGGACTAACAACGAGCAGTACTTC
J: TRBJ2-7
length: 15
size: .
D: TRBD2
V: TRBV5-4

CDR3: CATSRPYQPQHF
DNA: TGTGCCACCAGCAGACCGTATCAGCCCCAGCATTTT
J: TRBJ1-5
length: 12
size: .
D: .
V: TRBV15

CDR3: CASSLGPGQGARGGYTF
DNA: TGTGCCAGCAGCTTAGGCCCTGGACAGGGGGCGCGTGGTGGCTACACCTTC
J: TRBJ1-2
length: 17
size: .
D: TRBD1
V: TRBV7-2

CDR3: CASSNQGADFGYTF
DNA: TGTGCCAGCTCAAATCAGGGCGCTGACTTTGGCTACACCTTC
J: TRBJ1-2
length: 14
size: .
D: .
V: TRBV18

CDR3: CASSLFFGGQETQYF
DNA: TGCGCCAGCAGCTTGTTCTTCGGAGGCCAAGAGACCCAGTACTTC
J: TRBJ2-5
length: 15
size: .
D: .
V: TRBV5-1

CDR3: CASSQGTGLGTNYGYTF
DNA: TGTGCCAGCAGCCAGGGAACAGGGTTAGGAACTAACTATGGCTACACCTTC
J: TRBJ1-2
length: 17
size: .
D: .
V: TRBV4-2

CDR3: CASSLRGDGQGYTF
DNA: TGTGCCAGCAGCTTAAGGGGCGACGGGCAGGGCTACACCTTC
J: TRBJ1-2
length: 14
size: once
D: .
V: TRBV7-9

CDR3: CSARQYNEQFF
DNA: TGCAGTGCTAGACAGTACAATGAGCAGTTCTTC
J: TRBJ2-1
length: 11
size: .
D: .
V: TRBV20-1

CDR3: CASSLQAGRAYEQYF
DNA: TGTGCCAGTAGCCTACAAGCGGGGAGAGCCTACGAGCAGTACTTC
J: TRBJ2-7
length: 15
size: .
D: TRBD2
V: TRBV19

CDR3: CSVEDDRGLFNEQFF
DNA: TGCAGCGTTGAAGATGACAGGGGGCTTTTCAATGAGCAGTTCTTC
J: TRBJ2-1
length: 15
size: .
D: TRBD1
V: TRBV29-1

CDR3: CASSARLAIDEQFF
DNA: TGCGCCAGCAGCGCTAGACTAGCAATAGATGAGCAGTTCTTC
J: TRBJ2-1
length: 14
size: .
D: TRBD2
V: TRBV5-1

CDR3: CASIYGTGGSTEAFF
DNA: TGCGCCAGCATCTACGGGACAGGGGGTAGTACTGAAGCTTTCTTT
J: TRBJ1-1
length: 15
size: .
D: TRBD1
V: TRBV4-1

CDR3: CASITGTVLRNNSPLHF
DNA: TGTGCCAGCATCACCGGGACAGTCCTGAGGAATAATTCACCCCTCCACTTT
J: TRBJ1-6
length: 17
size: .
D: TRBD1
V: TRBV2

CDR3: CASRTRAGGPTDTQYF
DNA: TGTGCCAGCAGGACCCGAGCGGGGGGCCCTACAGATACGCAGTATTTT
J: TRBJ2-3
length: 16
size: once
D: TRBD2
V: TRBV2